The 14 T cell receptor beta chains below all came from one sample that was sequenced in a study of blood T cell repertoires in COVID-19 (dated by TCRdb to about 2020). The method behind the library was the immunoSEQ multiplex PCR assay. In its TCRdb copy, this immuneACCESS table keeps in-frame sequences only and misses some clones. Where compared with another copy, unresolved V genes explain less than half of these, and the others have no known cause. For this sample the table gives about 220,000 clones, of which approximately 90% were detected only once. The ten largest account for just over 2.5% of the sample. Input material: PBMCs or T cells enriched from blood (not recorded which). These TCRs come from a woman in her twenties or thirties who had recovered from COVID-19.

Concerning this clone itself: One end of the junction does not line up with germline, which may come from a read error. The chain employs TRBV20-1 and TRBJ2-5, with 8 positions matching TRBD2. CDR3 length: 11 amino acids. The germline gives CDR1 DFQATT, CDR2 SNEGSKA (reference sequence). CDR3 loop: CSAVAGGRWNF. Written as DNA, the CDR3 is TGCAGTGCGGTCGCGGGGGGCCGATGGAACTTC.

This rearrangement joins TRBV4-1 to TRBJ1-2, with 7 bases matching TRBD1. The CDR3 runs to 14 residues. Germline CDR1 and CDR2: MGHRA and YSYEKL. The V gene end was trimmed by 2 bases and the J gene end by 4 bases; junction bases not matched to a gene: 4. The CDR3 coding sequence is TGCGCCAGCAGCCAAATCACAGGGGTCTATGGCTACACCTTC. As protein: CASSQITGVYGYTF.

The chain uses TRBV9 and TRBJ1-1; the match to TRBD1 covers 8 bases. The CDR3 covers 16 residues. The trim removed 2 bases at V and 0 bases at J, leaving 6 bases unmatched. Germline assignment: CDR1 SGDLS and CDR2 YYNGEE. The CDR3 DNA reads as TGTGCCAGCAGCGTCAGTGGGGACAGGCTGAACACTGAAGCTTTCTTT. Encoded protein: CASSVSGDRLNTEAFF.

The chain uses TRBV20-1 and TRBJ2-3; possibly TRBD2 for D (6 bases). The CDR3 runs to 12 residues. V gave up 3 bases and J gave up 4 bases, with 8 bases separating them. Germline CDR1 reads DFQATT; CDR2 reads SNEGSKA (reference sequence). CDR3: CSASAGSDTQYF. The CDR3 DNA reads TGCAGTGCTAGTGCGGGGTCAGATACGCAGTATTTT.

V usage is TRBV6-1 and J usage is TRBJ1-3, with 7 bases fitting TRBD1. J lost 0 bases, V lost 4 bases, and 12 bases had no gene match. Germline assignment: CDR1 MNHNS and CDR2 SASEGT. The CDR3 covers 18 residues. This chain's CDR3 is CASSAVAGTASSGNTIYF. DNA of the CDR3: TGTGCCAGCAGTGCAGTAGCCGGGACAGCCAGCTCTGGAAACACCATATATTTT.

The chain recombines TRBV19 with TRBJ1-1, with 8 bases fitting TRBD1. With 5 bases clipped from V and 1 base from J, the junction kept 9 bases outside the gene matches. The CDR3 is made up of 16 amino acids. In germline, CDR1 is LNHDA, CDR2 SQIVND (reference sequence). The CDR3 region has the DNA TGTGCCAGTAGTTTAAGGACAGGGCGAGAGAACACTGAAGCTTTCTTT. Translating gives CASSLRTGRENTEAFF.

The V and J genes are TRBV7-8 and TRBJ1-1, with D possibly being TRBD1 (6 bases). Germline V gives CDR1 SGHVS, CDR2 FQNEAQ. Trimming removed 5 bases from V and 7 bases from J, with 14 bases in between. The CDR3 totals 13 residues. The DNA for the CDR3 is TGTGCCAGCAGCACCCACAGGGTGGGTGAAGCTTTCTTT. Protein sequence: CASSTHRVGEAFF.

CDR3 coding DNA: TGCGCCAGCAGCCCCCTCTTCTCTGGGGCCAACGTCCTGACTTTC. The encoded protein is CASSPLFSGANVLTF. The chain combines TRBV4-3 with TRBJ2-6; D is unclear. CDR1 is LGHNA, CDR2 YSLEER, per germline. V was pared by 4 bases and J by 0 bases, with 7 bases between. This CDR3 has 15 residues.

The CDR3 loop is CASSLGTASPLHF. DNA of the CDR3: TGTGCCAGCAGCTTGGGGACAGCCTCACCCCTCCACTTT. This sequence joins TRBV5-4 and TRBJ1-6; a possible D gene is TRBD1 (6 bases). The length of the CDR3 is 13 residues. CDR1 and CDR2 from the germline V gene are SGHNT and YYREEE (reference sequence). Trimming cost V 0 bases and J 10 bases, with 8 bases left between them.

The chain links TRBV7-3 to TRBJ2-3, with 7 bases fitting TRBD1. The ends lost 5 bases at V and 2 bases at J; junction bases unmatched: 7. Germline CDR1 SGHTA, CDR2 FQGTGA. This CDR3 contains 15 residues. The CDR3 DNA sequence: TGTGCCAGCAGCCGACAGGGTCGGGACACAGATACGCAGTATTTT. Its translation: CASSRQGRDTDTQYF.

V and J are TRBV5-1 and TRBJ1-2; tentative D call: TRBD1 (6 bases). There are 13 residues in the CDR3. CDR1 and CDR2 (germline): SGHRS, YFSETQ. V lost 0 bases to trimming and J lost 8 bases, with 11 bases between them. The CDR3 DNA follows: TGCGCCAGCAGCTTGGGCAGGGGTGACGGCTACACCTTC. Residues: CASSLGRGDGYTF.

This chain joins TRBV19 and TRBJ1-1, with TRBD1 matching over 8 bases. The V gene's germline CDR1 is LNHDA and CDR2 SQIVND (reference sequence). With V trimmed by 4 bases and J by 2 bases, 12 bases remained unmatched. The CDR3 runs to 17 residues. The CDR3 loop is CASSTPGQAGRNTEAFF. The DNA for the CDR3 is TGTGCCAGTAGTACCCCGGGACAGGCAGGCCGTAACACTGAAGCTTTCTTT.

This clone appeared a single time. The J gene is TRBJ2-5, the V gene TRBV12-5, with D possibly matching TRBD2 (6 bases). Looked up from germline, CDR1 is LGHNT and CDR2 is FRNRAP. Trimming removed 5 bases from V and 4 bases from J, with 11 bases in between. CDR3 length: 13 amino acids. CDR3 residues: CASGGGTRETQYF. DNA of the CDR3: TGTGCTAGTGGTGGGGGGACTCGAGAGACCCAGTACTTC.

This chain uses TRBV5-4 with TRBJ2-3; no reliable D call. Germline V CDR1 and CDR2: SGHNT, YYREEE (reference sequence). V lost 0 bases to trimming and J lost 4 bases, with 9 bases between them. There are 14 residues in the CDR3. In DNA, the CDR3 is TGTGCCAGCAGCTTGGGGCCAGGTGCAGATACGCAGTATTTT. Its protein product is CASSLGPGADTQYF.